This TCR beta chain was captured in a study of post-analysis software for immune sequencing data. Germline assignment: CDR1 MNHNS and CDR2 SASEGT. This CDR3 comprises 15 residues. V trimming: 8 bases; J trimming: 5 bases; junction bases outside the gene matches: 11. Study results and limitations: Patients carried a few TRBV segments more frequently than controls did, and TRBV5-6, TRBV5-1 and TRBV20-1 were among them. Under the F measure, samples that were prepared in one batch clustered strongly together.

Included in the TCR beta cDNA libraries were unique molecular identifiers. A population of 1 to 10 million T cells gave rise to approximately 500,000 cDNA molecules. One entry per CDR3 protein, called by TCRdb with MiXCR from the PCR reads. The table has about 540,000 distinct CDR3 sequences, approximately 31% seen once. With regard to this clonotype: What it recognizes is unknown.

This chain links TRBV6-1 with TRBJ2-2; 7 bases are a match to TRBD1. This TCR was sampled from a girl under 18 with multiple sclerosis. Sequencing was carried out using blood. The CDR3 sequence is CASRQGIVRTGELFF. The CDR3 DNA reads TGTGCCAGCCGACAGGGTATAGTTCGGACCGGGGAGCTGTTTTTT.